These 9 T cell receptor beta chains share one sample of origin, sequenced in a study of cytomegalovirus exposure and HLA in healthy donors. The PCR employed 60 Vbeta primers together with 13 Jbeta primers. Here immunoSEQ multiplex PCR was the method, and the copy in TCRdb shows in-frame clones only, minus some. The sample contains about 50,000 clones, roughly 80% of which appear only once. Sequencing input: PBMCs. Receptors were obtained from a man aged 30 to 39 in good health and CMV-seropositive.

The chain combines TRBV28 with TRBJ1-4, with 7 bases aligning to TRBD1. The V gene end was trimmed by 6 bases and the J gene end by 4 bases; junction bases not matched to a gene: 11. Germline V gene sequence: CDR1 MDHEN, CDR2 SYDVKM. This CDR3 has 16 amino acids. DNA of the CDR3: TGTGCCAGCAGCTCCGCCCTGGGACAGTATAATGAAAAACTGTTTTTT. Translated, it gives CASSSALGQYNEKLFF.

The CDR3 nucleotides are TGTGCCAGCAGCTTTGACGGGACAGGGAGCGGCTACACCTTC. It yields the protein CASSFDGTGSGYTF. The chain has TRBV7-9 and TRBJ1-2; 9 nucleotides agree with TRBD1. Germline lookup yields CDR1 SEHNR and CDR2 FQNEAQ (reference sequence). After removal of 3 bases from V and 8 bases from J, the junction contained 7 bases not matched to a gene. The CDR3 sequence is 14 residues long.

The CDR3 nucleotides read TGTGCCAGCAGCTTGGGACTAGCGGCACAGTTCTTC. Translating it yields CASSLGLAAQFF. This chain uses TRBV5-4 with TRBJ2-1; 9 nucleotides agree with TRBD2. Unmatched junction bases numbered 2, after V lost 0 bases and J lost 13 bases. Germline V gene lookup returns CDR1 SGHNT and CDR2 YYREEE (reference sequence). The CDR3 sequence is 12 residues long.

The chain combines TRBV5-1 with TRBJ1-2, with D hard to call. From germline, CDR1 is SGHRS and CDR2 YFSETQ. Trimming pared 0 bases from V and 2 bases from J, leaving 14 bases between. The CDR3 length is 16 residues. The CDR3 sequence: CASSLDIGGFNYGYTF. The CDR3 DNA follows: TGCGCCAGCAGCTTGGACATCGGAGGCTTCAACTATGGCTACACCTTC.

The V and J genes are TRBV7-6 and TRBJ2-1; 7 bases fit TRBD2. This CDR3 has 17 amino acids. Germline trimming cut 4 bases from V and 0 bases from J; bases unmatched to any gene: 9. Germline V gives CDR1 SGHVS, CDR2 FNYEAQ. The CDR3 region is CASSSRSGALSYNEQFF. CDR3 DNA sequence: TGTGCCAGCAGCTCCCGGAGCGGGGCCCTCTCCTACAATGAGCAGTTCTTC.

This clone was counted a few times. The chain is built from TRBV2 and TRBJ1-3, with TRBD1 identical over 7 bases. With V trimmed by 9 bases and J by 8 bases, 7 bases remained unmatched. Germline V gene sequence: CDR1 SNHLY, CDR2 FYNNEI. The CDR3 spans 12 residues. The CDR3 DNA reads as TGTGCCAGTGGAGACAGGGCAGACACCATATATTTT. It specifies CASGDRADTIYF.

The rearrangement joins TRBV28 to TRBJ1-2; 7 bases line up with TRBD1. The V gene end was trimmed by 5 bases and the J gene end by 1 base; junction bases not matched to a gene: 7. Germline assignment: CDR1 MDHEN and CDR2 SYDVKM. The CDR3 length is 15 residues. Here the CDR3 DNA reads TGTGCCAGCAGTCGACAGGGAGCGCATAACTATGGCTACACCTTC. It specifies CASSRQGAHNYGYTF.

The chain uses TRBV11-2 and TRBJ1-4; 9 bases map to TRBD1. The CDR3 is 16 amino acids. Per germline, CDR1 SGHAT and CDR2 FQNNGV. J lost 7 bases, V lost 2 bases, and 8 bases had no gene match. This CDR3 reads CASSLNLQGAPEKLFF. DNA of the CDR3: TGTGCCAGCAGCTTAAACTTACAGGGGGCGCCTGAAAAACTGTTTTTT.

The chain carries TRBV9 and TRBJ2-1; D is possibly TRBD2 (5 bases). This CDR3 spans 13 amino acids. Per germline, CDR1 SGDLS and CDR2 YYNGEE. The ends were cut back, 0 bases at V and 7 bases at J, with 8 bases in the middle. The CDR3 sequence is CASSVGSGNEQFF. The DNA for the CDR3 is TGTGCCAGCAGCGTAGGGTCGGGAAATGAGCAGTTCTTC. Complete variable domain (other parts from reference TRBV9 and TRBJ2-1): DSGVTQTPKHLITATGQRVTLRCSPRSGDLSVYWYQQSLDQGLQFLIQYYNGEERAKGNILERFSAQQFPDLHSELNLSSLELGDSALYFCASSVGSGNEQFFGPGTRLTVL.